This passage covers 25 T cell receptor beta chains from one sample sequenced in a study of response to subunit inactivated influenza vaccine. TCRdb used MiXCR to reprocess the RT-PCR reads, holding one entry per CDR3 protein. The sample lists 500,000 to 600,000 distinct CDR3 sequences; 7.6% were seen once. Sample: PBMCs from blood, taken around 25 months after vaccination. The receptors here all came from a man aged 45-69 years who received an inactivated influenza vaccine.

This clonotype was counted between two and nine times. The chain is built from TRBV28 and TRBJ2-3, with 7 bases aligning to TRBD2. V shed 5 bases and J 5 bases; nucleotides not matched to a gene: 7. This CDR3 has 14 amino acids. Germline V gene lookup returns CDR1 MDHEN and CDR2 SYDVKM. The CDR3 DNA follows: TGTGCCAGCAGTGCGGGCGGGAGCCTAGATACGCAGTATTTT. Encoded protein: CASSAGGSLDTQYF.

This clonotype has ten or more counts. The CDR3 loop is CASSELGAGYTQYF. The CDR3 DNA is TGTGCCAGCAGTGAGTTGGGGGCAGGGTATACGCAGTATTTT. The chain has TRBV6-1 and TRBJ2-3; possibly TRBD1 for D (6 bases). Trimming shortened V by 3 bases and J by 7 bases, and 14 bases separated the two germline ends. Germline CDR1 MNHNS, CDR2 SASEGT. The CDR3 has 14 amino acids.

In its sample, this clonotype was seen many times. The chain joins TRBV5-5 to TRBJ1-2, with D tentatively TRBD1 (6 bases). Trimming left V 0 bases short and J 8 bases short, with 11 bases between. This CDR3 region has 13 residues. Germline CDR1 and CDR2: SGHKS and YYEKEE (reference sequence). Written as DNA, the CDR3 is TGTGCCAGCAGCTTGGATTGGGACAAGGGCTACACCTTC. It yields the protein CASSLDWDKGYTF.

This clonotype was seen a handful of times. V usage is TRBV24-1 and J usage is TRBJ2-3; 10 bases match TRBD2. V lost 4 bases, J lost 1 base, and 4 bases stayed unmatched. Germline assignment: CDR1 KGHDR and CDR2 SFDVKD. The CDR3 has 16 residues. As DNA, the CDR3 is TGTGCCACCAGTGACCCCCTAGCGGGGGGCACAGATACGCAGTATTTT. This gives the protein CATSDPLAGGTDTQYF.

This chain joins TRBV7-6 and TRBJ2-5, with 12 bases lining up with TRBD2. Germline trimming cut 6 bases from V and 5 bases from J; bases unmatched to any gene: 13. The CDR3 has 17 residues. Looked up from germline, CDR1 is SGHVS and CDR2 is FNYEAQ. This CDR3 is CASRVLAGGRGFETQYF. The CDR3 bases are TGTGCCAGCAGGGTACTAGCGGGGGGCCGTGGTTTCGAGACCCAGTACTTC.

The chain couples TRBV5-1 to TRBJ2-7; D may match TRBD1 or TRBD2 (5 bases each). Per the germline V gene, CDR1 is SGHRS and CDR2 is YFSETQ. V was pared by 4 bases and J by 0 bases, with 14 bases between. The CDR3 loop spans 15 amino acids. The CDR3 nucleotides are TGCGCCAGCAGCGTTGGGGACCGGAGCTCCTACGAGCAGTACTTC. Its protein product is CASSVGDRSSYEQYF.

This clonotype was detected only a few times. The chain employs TRBV7-2 and TRBJ2-1; a weak D match, TRBD2 (6 bases). The V gene's germline CDR1 is SGHTA and CDR2 FQGNSA. Trimming took 7 bases from V and 0 from J, leaving 13 bases between them. This CDR3 region has 15 residues. CDR3 sequence (DNA): TGTGCCAGCACCCGCCGGGAGAGCTCCTACAATGAGCAGTTCTTC. This sequence encodes CASTRRESSYNEQFF.

This clonotype was found a few times. The rearrangement joins TRBV5-1 to TRBJ2-7; maybe TRBD1 (6 bases). The CDR3 extends over 14 amino acids. V was shortened by 0 bases and J by 3 bases, with 10 bases between the two germline ends. Germline V gene data show CDR1 as SGHRS and CDR2 as YFSETQ. CDR3 sequence reads: CASSLVGRGYEQYF. The CDR3 nucleotides are TGCGCCAGCAGCTTGGTGGGCAGGGGCTACGAGCAGTACTTC.

This clonotype was seen ten or more times. The chain has TRBV7-2 and TRBJ2-7; the D is unclear. Germline V gene data show CDR1 as SGHTA and CDR2 as FQGNSA. The length of the CDR3 is 11 residues. V lost 4 bases and J 7 bases, leaving 8 bases between the germline ends. The CDR3 coding sequence is TGTGCCAGCAGCTCATCCTTAGAGCAGTACTTC. This gives the protein CASSSSLEQYF.

This clonotype has ten or more counts. The chain recombines TRBV5-1 with TRBJ2-2, with 7 bases lining up with TRBD2. V was pared by 5 bases and J by 6 bases, with 10 bases of the junction left unmatched. The germline CDR1 and CDR2 sequences are SGHRS and YFSETQ. The CDR3 runs to 15 residues. CDR3 sequence reads: CASRASGIGAGELFF. The CDR3 DNA reads as TGCGCCAGCAGGGCCAGCGGGATAGGGGCCGGGGAGCTGTTTTTT.

The chain links TRBV19 to TRBJ2-5; D is ambiguous. The germline V and J ends were trimmed by 5 bases and 4 bases, with 11 bases remaining between them. The CDR3 length is 13 residues. CDR1 and CDR2 from the germline V gene are LNHDA and SQIVND (reference sequence). This chain's CDR3 is CASSRPGVETQYF. In DNA, the CDR3 is TGTGCCAGTAGTCGCCCTGGGGTAGAGACCCAGTACTTC.

In this sample, this clonotype turned up many times. The chain recombines TRBV5-1 with TRBJ1-4, with 7 nucleotides matching TRBD1. This CDR3 has 15 amino acids. V lost 0 bases, J lost 5 bases, and 4 bases stayed unmatched. In germline, CDR1 is SGHRS, CDR2 YFSETQ. The CDR3 sequence: CASSLVPGQNEKLFF. For the CDR3, the DNA is TGCGCCAGCAGCTTGGTTCCGGGACAGAATGAAAAACTGTTTTTT.

There are many counts of this clonotype. This CDR3 reads CAIAVNSGNTIYF. For the CDR3, the DNA is TGTGCCATCGCGGTGAACTCTGGAAACACCATATATTTT. The chain combines TRBV10-3 with TRBJ1-3; D is ambiguous. Trimming removed 8 bases from V and 0 bases from J, with 8 bases in between. Germline lookup yields CDR1 ENHRY and CDR2 SYGVKD. The CDR3 runs to 13 residues.

The rearrangement joins TRBV20-1 to TRBJ1-5; TRBD1 agrees at 7 bases. This CDR3 is 15 amino acids long. After removal of 2 bases from V and 0 bases from J, the junction contained 4 bases not matched to a gene. CDR1 DFQATT and CDR2 SNEGSKA come from the germline V gene (reference sequence). The DNA of the CDR3 is TGCAGTGCTAGAAGGACAGGAGATAGCAATCAGCCCCAGCATTTT. Its translation is CSARRTGDSNQPQHF.

There are a few counts of this clonotype. This chain uses TRBV5-1 with TRBJ2-5; 10 bases align to TRBD2. Germline V lookup: CDR1 SGHRS, CDR2 YFSETQ. The junction had 10 bases not matched to a gene; V was cut back by 3 bases and J by 5 bases. CDR3 length: 16 amino acids. DNA for the CDR3: TGCGCCAGCAGCTCTGCTTTAGCGGGGGGCTGGGAGACCCAGTACTTC. As protein: CASSSALAGGWETQYF.

This rearrangement joins TRBV4-1 to TRBJ2-2; D possibly matches TRBD1 or TRBD2 (5 bases each). Between the trimmed V and J ends, which lost 1 base and 1 base, there was a span of 16 bases. This CDR3 is 18 amino acids long. From germline, CDR1 is MGHRA and CDR2 YSYEKL. Here the CDR3 reads CASSQARLGTGNTGELFF. The DNA for the CDR3 is TGCGCCAGCAGCCAAGCGAGGCTTGGGACGGGGAACACCGGGGAGCTGTTTTTT.

This clonotype has just a few counts. The gene calls are TRBV5-1 and TRBJ2-7, with TRBD2 matching over 7 bases. CDR1 and CDR2 (germline): SGHRS, YFSETQ. The V gene end was trimmed by 0 bases and the J gene end by 2 bases; junction bases not matched to a gene: 11. The CDR3 runs to 17 residues. CDR3 nucleotides: TGCGCCAGCAGCTTGGGGGATCTTGGGGGACTACCCTACGAGCAGTACTTC. Translated: CASSLGDLGGLPYEQYF.

This clonotype was counted many times. V usage is TRBV2 and J usage is TRBJ2-5; D remains unclear. The V and J ends lost 4 bases and 5 bases respectively, with 11 bases between them. This CDR3 spans 13 amino acids. Germline assignment: CDR1 SNHLY and CDR2 FYNNEI. The DNA for the CDR3 is TGTGCCAGCAGTGTTATGCAGAGGGAGACCCAGTACTTC. The encoded protein is CASSVMQRETQYF.

The V and J genes are TRBV10-1 and TRBJ2-1, with D maybe TRBD2 (6 bases). From germline, CDR1 is WNHNN and CDR2 SYGVQD (reference sequence). V lost 8 bases and J 4 bases, leaving 15 bases between the germline ends. The CDR3 contains 14 residues. CDR3 protein: CASSSGVWYNEQFF. The CDR3 bases are TGCGCCAGCTCCTCGGGGGTGTGGTACAATGAGCAGTTCTTC.

This sequence joins TRBV20-1 and TRBJ2-5, with D possibly matching TRBD2 (7 bases). Trimming pared 5 bases from V and 4 bases from J, leaving 14 bases between. The CDR3 has 13 residues. Germline CDR1 and CDR2: DFQATT and SNEGSKA (reference sequence). CDR3 DNA sequence: TGCAGTGCTCAGTCTAGGGGGGGAGAGACCCAGTACTTC. This codes for CSAQSRGGETQYF.

This clonotype was detected ten times or more. The rearrangement joins TRBV2 to TRBJ2-4; tentative D call: TRBD1 (7 bases). The CDR3 contains 16 residues. The V and J ends lost 7 bases and 1 base respectively, with 17 bases between them. Germline V gives CDR1 SNHLY, CDR2 FYNNEI. CDR3 DNA: TGTGCCAGCAATCGGGACAGCCGGGGGGCCAAAAACATTCAGTACTTC. It codes for CASNRDSRGAKNIQYF.

This clonotype came up many times. The genes are TRBV29-1 and TRBJ2-3, with 8 bases identical to TRBD2. V dropped 3 bases and J dropped 3; count of bases not matched to a gene: 5. The CDR3 extends over 14 amino acids. The germline gives CDR1 SQVTM, CDR2 ANQGSEA. CDR3 loop: CSVDYGGATDTQYF. In DNA, the CDR3 is TGCAGCGTTGACTACGGGGGGGCGACAGATACGCAGTATTTT.

Only a few counts were recorded for this clonotype. This sequence joins TRBV27 and TRBJ1-1; D remains unclear. The germline V gene encodes CDR1 MNHEY and CDR2 SMNVEV (reference sequence). V lost 3 bases, J lost 0 bases, and 20 bases lay in between. The CDR3 covers 18 residues. CDR3 DNA sequence: TGTGCCAGCAGTTTTTCTTCTCAAGTTCGGATTATGAACACTGAAGCTTTCTTT. Translated: CASSFSSQVRIMNTEAFF.

This clonotype was found many times. The rearrangement links TRBV18 to TRBJ2-1; D is unclear. V gave up 5 bases and J gave up 6 bases, with 14 bases separating them. The CDR3 contains 14 residues. The germline gives CDR1 KGHSH, CDR2 LQKENI. CDR3 sequence (DNA): TGTGCCAGCTCATTGTCGGTTTCCGCCAATGAGCAGTTCTTC. Amino acid sequence: CASSLSVSANEQFF.

This clonotype was observed at least ten times. This chain joins TRBV5-5 and TRBJ2-1; perhaps D is TRBD1 or TRBD2 (5 bases each). Trimming took off 0 bases at V and 5 bases at J, with 9 bases between the two ends. Germline CDR1 is SGHKS and CDR2 is YYEKEE (reference sequence). The CDR3 runs to 14 residues. The CDR3 sequence is CASSLGDANNEQFF. The CDR3 DNA reads as TGTGCCAGCAGCTTGGGGGACGCCAACAATGAGCAGTTCTTC. The full variable domain, in which reference TRBV5-5 and TRBJ2-1 provide the parts outside the CDR3, is DAGVTQSPTHLIKTRGQQVTLRCSPISGHKSVSWYQQVLGQGPQFIFQYYEKEERGRGNFPDRFSARQFPNYSSELNVNALLLGDSALYLCASSLGDANNEQFFGPGTRLTVL.